What follows are 31 T cell receptor beta chains derived from one specimen sequenced in a study of blood T cell repertoires in COVID-19. Sequenced by immunoSEQ multiplex PCR; TCRdb stores in-frame clones only, minus some. This table holds over 100,000 clones, over 60% found once. The sequenced sample consisted of peripheral blood. These receptors originate from a human donor in a cohort sampled during active or convalescent COVID-19.

The genes are TRBV7-6 and TRBJ2-1; 9 positions agree with TRBD2. The CDR3 has 22 amino acids. Trimming took 0 bases from V and 10 from J; bases not matched to a gene: 28. Germline V gives CDR1 SGHVS, CDR2 FNYEAQ. As DNA, the CDR3 is TGTGCCAGCAGCTTAGCGGAACTAGCGGGTCCGGCCCGCTTTGACAATGAATTGGAGCAGTTCTTC. This sequence encodes CASSLAELAGPARFDNELEQFF. The complete variable domain, with remaining parts taken from reference TRBV7-6 and TRBJ2-1, reads GAGVSQSPRYKVTKRGQDVALRCDPISGHVSLYWYRQALGQGPEFLTYFNYEAQQDKSGLPNDRFSAERPEGSISTLTIQRTEQRDSAMYRCASSLAELAGPARFDNELEQFFGPGTRLTVL.

This clone appeared a few times. The chain carries TRBV28 and TRBJ2-7; D is unclear. CDR1 is MDHEN and CDR2 is SYDVKM in the germline V gene. Trimming took off 8 bases at V and 0 bases at J, with 8 bases between the two ends. The CDR3 runs 12 residues. This chain's CDR3 is CASSYSSYEQYF. CDR3 bases: TGTGCCAGCTCTTACAGCTCCTACGAGCAGTACTTC.

This clone has ten or more counts. This chain connects TRBV5-4 to TRBJ2-5; 8 nucleotides match TRBD2. CDR1 is SGHNT and CDR2 is YYREEE in the germline V gene (reference sequence). V lost 4 bases and J lost 5; bases outside the gene matches: 16. The CDR3 loop spans 17 amino acids. The CDR3 coding sequence is TGTGCCAGCAGCAGCGCGGGAAAGCGGGGGTCGAGTGAGACCCAGTACTTC. Translation: CASSSAGKRGSSETQYF. The full variable domain, completed using reference TRBV5-4 and TRBJ2-5, is ETGVTQSPTHLIKTRGQQVTLRCSSQSGHNTVSWYQQALGQGPQFIFQYYREEENGRGNFPPRFSGLQFPNYSSELNVNALELDDSALYLCASSSAGKRGSSETQYFGPGTRLLVL.

This rearrangement joins TRBV6-1 to TRBJ2-7; possible D gene TRBD2, 7 bases. V was cut by 2 bases and J by 6 bases, with 17 bases left in between. The CDR3 contains 15 residues. Germline V CDR1 and CDR2: MNHNS, SASEGT. DNA of the CDR3: TGTGCCAGCAGTGAAAGGGGATTTGGGGGGGCCGAGCAGTACTTC. Translating gives CASSERGFGGAEQYF.

The V gene is TRBV7-2, the J gene TRBJ2-3; 7 nucleotides match TRBD2. CDR1 is SGHTA and CDR2 is FQGNSA in the germline V gene. Losses at the gene ends were 5 bases for V and 6 bases for J; bases not matched to a gene: 14. CDR3 length equals 16 residues. DNA for the CDR3: TGTGCCAGCAGCCCAAACCGTGGCGGGAGTATGGATACGCAGTATTTT. Translating it yields CASSPNRGGSMDTQYF. Together with reference TRBV7-2 and TRBJ2-3, the CDR3 gives the full variable domain: GAGVSQSPSNKVTEKGKDVELRCDPISGHTALYWYRQSLGQGLEFLIYFQGNSAPDKSGLPSDRFSAERTGGSVSTLTIQRTQQEDSAVYLCASSPNRGGSMDTQYFGPGTRLTVL.

This chain joins TRBV12-3 or TRBV12-4 and TRBJ1-2; D remains unclear. V was shortened by 2 bases and J by 4 bases, with 5 bases between the two germline ends. This CDR3 has 12 amino acids. CDR3 sequence (DNA): TGTGCCAGCAGTTTAAACATCTATGGCTACACCTTC. This sequence encodes CASSLNIYGYTF.

The chain is built from TRBV11-2 and TRBJ1-2; D remains ambiguous. Germline values: CDR1 SGHAT, CDR2 FQNNGV. The CDR3 is 15 amino acids. Trimming took off 1 base at V and 0 bases at J, with 9 bases between the two ends. In nucleotides, the CDR3 is TGTGCCAGCAGCTTAGGTTCAAGCGCTAACTATGGCTACACCTTC. Protein product: CASSLGSSANYGYTF.

This clone occurred once. The rearrangement uses TRBV7-7 and TRBJ2-5, with D maybe TRBD2 (6 bases). Germline V gene lookup returns CDR1 SSHAT and CDR2 FNYEAQ (reference sequence). The CDR3 contains 14 residues. Between the trimmed V and J ends, which lost 5 bases and 4 bases, there was a span of 14 bases. CDR3 residues: CASSRQLLAETQYF. CDR3 bases: TGTGCCAGCAGCCGCCAACTACTAGCAGAGACCCAGTACTTC. Full variable domain (missing parts from reference TRBV7-7 and TRBJ2-5): GAGVSQSPRYKVTKRGQDVTLRCDPISSHATLYWYQQALGQGPEFLTYFNYEAQPDKSGLPSDRFSAERPEGSISTLTIQRTEQRDSAMYRCASSRQLLAETQYFGPGTRLLVL.

The V gene is TRBV4-2, the J gene TRBJ2-7; TRBD1 is a possible D gene (6 bases). Germline CDR1 reads LGHNA; CDR2 reads YNFKEQ. The germline V and J ends were trimmed by 4 bases and 6 bases, with 22 bases remaining between them. The CDR3 extends over 16 amino acids. The CDR3 coding sequence is TGTGCCAGCAGCCGGGAAGGGGGAACCCGCTTCCTCGAGCAGTACTTC. Amino acids: CASSREGGTRFLEQYF.

The genes are TRBV9 and TRBJ2-3; D unresolved. This CDR3 region has 12 residues. V was trimmed by 0 bases and J by 5 bases, leaving 4 bases between them. Germline lookup yields CDR1 SGDLS and CDR2 YYNGEE. DNA for the CDR3: TGTGCCAGCAGCGTAGGACTAGATACGCAGTATTTT. Translated: CASSVGLDTQYF.

The rearrangement joins TRBV7-8 to TRBJ2-5; 7 nucleotides match TRBD1. This CDR3 comprises 13 residues. The junction had 2 bases not matched to a gene; V was cut back by 4 bases and J by 3 bases. Looked up from germline, CDR1 is SGHVS and CDR2 is FQNEAQ. CDR3 in DNA: TGTGCCAGCAGCTACGACAGGGAAGAGACCCAGTACTTC. It encodes CASSYDREETQYF.

The rearrangement links TRBV6-2 or TRBV6-3 to TRBJ1-1, with D hard to call. There are 15 residues in the CDR3. CDR1 and CDR2 (germline): MNHEY, SVGEGT. The germline V and J ends were trimmed by 5 bases and 1 base, with 14 bases remaining between them. CDR3 region: CASSQHGVGNTEAFF. The CDR3 nucleotides read TGTGCCAGCAGTCAACACGGGGTAGGGAACACTGAAGCTTTCTTT.

The CDR3 is CASSPKAPAAYSTDTQYF. The CDR3 DNA sequence: TGTGCCAGCAGTCCCAAGGCCCCCGCGGCCTATAGCACAGATACGCAGTATTTT. The chain couples TRBV27 to TRBJ2-3; no firm D call. This CDR3 has 18 residues. Germline CDR1 and CDR2: MNHEY and SMNVEV (reference sequence). The V and J ends lost 5 bases and 0 bases respectively, with 21 bases between them.

This chain joins TRBV6-5 and TRBJ1-1, with D maybe TRBD1 (5 bases). The germline V and J ends were trimmed by 8 bases and 4 bases, with 20 bases remaining between them. Germline CDR1 is MNHEY and CDR2 is SVGAGI. This CDR3 region has 15 residues. CDR3 coding DNA: TGTGCCAGCGGGCGCAGGGTGAATCCTACCACTGAAGCTTTCTTT. Protein sequence: CASGRRVNPTTEAFF.

The chain is built from TRBV9 and TRBJ2-1; TRBD1 matches 7 bases. CDR1 is SGDLS and CDR2 is YYNGEE in the germline V gene. V lost 3 bases and J lost 3; bases outside the gene matches: 3. This CDR3 comprises 14 residues. CDR3 protein: CASSGGQRYNEQFF. The CDR3 coding sequence is TGTGCCAGCAGCGGGGGACAGCGCTACAATGAGCAGTTCTTC.

This clone was seen once. The chain employs TRBV27 and TRBJ1-6, with D perhaps TRBD1 (6 bases). CDR1 and CDR2 from the germline V gene are MNHEY and SMNVEV (reference sequence). V gave up 4 bases and J gave up 0 bases, with 13 bases separating them. There are 17 residues in the CDR3. CDR3 DNA sequence: TGTGCCAGCAGTTCGGGACACCGGAGCTCCTATAATTCACCCCTCCACTTT. It specifies CASSSGHRSSYNSPLHF.

The chain is built from TRBV28 and TRBJ1-2; D is unclear. In germline, CDR1 is MDHEN, CDR2 SYDVKM. Trimming cost V 5 bases and J 8 bases, with 15 bases left between them. The CDR3 has 13 amino acids. The CDR3 sequence: CASSPSILSGYTF. The CDR3 region has the DNA TGTGCCAGCAGTCCTAGTATCCTTAGCGGCTACACCTTC.

The rearrangement uses TRBV18 and TRBJ1-5; TRBD1 aligns across 7 bases. V dropped 4 bases and J dropped 2; count of bases not matched to a gene: 5. CDR1 is KGHSH and CDR2 is LQKENI in the germline V gene. The CDR3 has 15 amino acids. CDR3 nucleotide sequence: TGTGCCAGCTCACTGCAGGGGGGCGGCAATCAGCCCCAGCATTTT. Protein sequence: CASSLQGGGNQPQHF.

A few counts support this clone. The V gene is TRBV28, the J gene TRBJ1-5, with 7 bases aligning to TRBD1. The V and J ends lost 5 bases and 0 bases, in that order; junction bases with no gene match: 10. Germline assignment: CDR1 MDHEN and CDR2 SYDVKM. The CDR3 covers 17 residues. CDR3 amino acids: CASSTLRDRVSNQPQHF. CDR3 coding DNA: TGTGCCAGCAGTACCCTCCGGGACAGAGTTAGCAATCAGCCCCAGCATTTT.

This clone was counted only a few times. The chain couples TRBV5-1 to TRBJ1-1, with a weak D call TRBD1 (6 bases). Germline loops: CDR1 SGHRS, CDR2 YFSETQ. Trimming took off 2 bases at V and 1 base at J, with 9 bases between the two ends. This CDR3 comprises 14 residues. The CDR3 nucleotides read TGCGCCAGCAGCTTCCGGGACAAGAACACTGAAGCTTTCTTT. This sequence encodes CASSFRDKNTEAFF.

This chain joins TRBV7-2 and TRBJ2-1, with 10 bases identical to TRBD2. V dropped 5 bases and J dropped 7; count of bases not matched to a gene: 8. The CDR3 extends over 15 amino acids. CDR1 is SGHTA and CDR2 is FQGNSA in the germline V gene. The CDR3 reads CASSQAGGLRNEQFF. In nucleotides, the CDR3 is TGTGCCAGCAGCCAAGCGGGGGGGTTGCGGAATGAGCAGTTCTTC. Based on the CDR3 plus reference TRBV7-2 and TRBJ2-1, the full variable domain is GAGVSQSPSNKVTEKGKDVELRCDPISGHTALYWYRQSLGQGLEFLIYFQGNSAPDKSGLPSDRFSAERTGGSVSTLTIQRTQQEDSAVYLCASSQAGGLRNEQFFGPGTRLTVL.

The chain employs TRBV27 and TRBJ2-7; the D gene is possibly TRBD2 (6 bases). This CDR3 is 16 amino acids long. Trimming took 7 bases from V and 2 from J, leaving 21 bases between them. Looked up from germline, CDR1 is MNHEY and CDR2 is SMNVEV (reference sequence). CDR3 sequence (DNA): TGTGCCAGCACCCGAGTTGGCCCCGGGGGAACCTACGAGCAGTACTTC. Residues: CASTRVGPGGTYEQYF.

V usage is TRBV28 and J usage is TRBJ1-3; the D gene is possibly TRBD1 (5 bases). Trimming took off 5 bases at V and 0 bases at J, with 14 bases between the two ends. The CDR3 is made up of 16 amino acids. Germline CDR1 reads MDHEN; CDR2 reads SYDVKM. The CDR3 reads CASSTNSGASGNTIYF. The CDR3 coding sequence is TGTGCCAGCAGTACCAACTCTGGGGCCTCTGGAAACACCATATATTTT.

The chain has TRBV4-2 and TRBJ2-1, with a tentative D call TRBD2 (5 bases). The V end lost 5 bases, the J end lost 3 bases, and 14 bases lay between the germline ends. Germline V gives CDR1 LGHNA, CDR2 YNFKEQ. The length of the CDR3 is 15 residues. CDR3 DNA sequence: TGTGCCAGCAGCTCCCCCACCGAGGGCTACAATGAGCAGTTCTTC. Translating it yields CASSSPTEGYNEQFF.

The chain employs TRBV6-5 and TRBJ2-1; 7 bases match TRBD2. The CDR3 sequence is 14 residues long. V shed 5 bases, J shed 5 bases, and the junction held 6 bases outside the gene matches. Germline values: CDR1 MNHEY, CDR2 SVGAGI. The CDR3 bases are TGTGCCAGCAGTATCGAGCGGGGAAACAATGAGCAGTTCTTC. Translating it yields CASSIERGNNEQFF.

V and J are TRBV5-4 and TRBJ2-2, with 10 positions matching TRBD1. The CDR3 totals 14 residues. V was clipped by 7 bases and J by 4 bases; unmatched bases: 4. Germline V gene data show CDR1 as SGHNT and CDR2 as YYREEE (reference sequence). The CDR3 loop reads CASLRDRGTGELFF. In DNA form, the CDR3 reads TGTGCCAGCCTCCGGGACAGGGGCACCGGGGAGCTGTTTTTT.

V gene TRBV7-2 combines with J gene TRBJ2-7; 10 bases line up with TRBD2. V shed 5 bases and J 5 bases; nucleotides not matched to a gene: 6. CDR1 is SGHTA, CDR2 FQGNSA, per germline. This CDR3 contains 14 residues. As DNA, the CDR3 is TGTGCCAGCAGCCTCCGGACTAGCGGCCACGAGCAGTACTTC. This gives the protein CASSLRTSGHEQYF.

The chain combines TRBV10-3 with TRBJ2-7; 8 bases are a match to TRBD2. Germline V CDR1 and CDR2: ENHRY, SYGVKD. V was clipped by 3 bases and J by 0 bases; unmatched bases: 7. The CDR3 totals 16 residues. In nucleotides, the CDR3 is TGTGCCATCAGTGACCCGCGGACTAGCTTCTCCTACGAGCAGTACTTC. Translation gives CAISDPRTSFSYEQYF.

The chain links TRBV21-1 to TRBJ2-3; TRBD2 is the table's D call, not checked against the DNA. TRBV21-1 constitutes a pseudogene. CDR3 size: 20 residues. The CDR3 protein is CASSIVLGTSGRPTTDTQYF. CDR3 in DNA: TGTGCCAGCAGCATAGTATTAGGGACTAGCGGGAGACCGACCACAGATACGCAGTATTTT.

This clone showed up just once. The chain uses TRBV9 and TRBJ1-2; TRBD1 agrees at 7 bases. Trimming took 0 bases from V and 0 from J; bases not matched to a gene: 5. The CDR3 covers 16 residues. Germline V CDR1 and CDR2: SGDLS, YYNGEE. This chain's CDR3 is CASSVGDRAANYGYTF. The CDR3 nucleotides read TGTGCCAGCAGCGTAGGAGACAGGGCAGCTAACTATGGCTACACCTTC.

This chain uses TRBV5-1 with TRBJ1-4; D is unclear. CDR3 length: 13 amino acids. Trimming cost V 0 bases and J 7 bases, with 7 bases left between them. CDR1 and CDR2 from the germline V gene are SGHRS and YFSETQ. The CDR3 loop reads CASSLVKSEKLFF. The CDR3 DNA sequence: TGCGCCAGCAGCTTGGTAAAGAGTGAAAAACTGTTTTTT.